The 15 T cell receptor beta chains below all came from one sample that was sequenced in a study of shared clonotypes between healthy human individuals. Clones were sequenced by immunoSEQ multiplex PCR, and TCRdb holds only the in-frame ones, with some missing. This sample has 300,000 to 400,000 clones, with around 87% found just once. Sequencing was done on a sample of memory CD8+ T cells sorted from blood. Specified subset: CD45RO+ cells pooled with CCR7-negative TemRA cells. These receptor sequences come from a man younger than 35 in good health.

This sequence joins TRBV7-9 and TRBJ1-4; D possibly corresponds to TRBD1 (5 bases). The CDR3 is made up of 17 amino acids. The V end was cut by 4 bases, the J end by 8 bases, with 23 bases between. Germline assignment: CDR1 SEHNR and CDR2 FQNEAQ (reference sequence). This CDR3 is CASSSLIAGWRGEKLFF. In DNA form, the CDR3 reads TGTGCCAGCAGCTCCTTAATTGCGGGCTGGCGGGGGGAAAAACTGTTTTTT.

The chain links TRBV27 to TRBJ1-6; possible D gene TRBD1, 5 bases. Germline CDR1 and CDR2: MNHEY and SMNVEV (reference sequence). V dropped 4 bases and J dropped 9 bases, with 19 bases sitting between them. The CDR3 covers 16 residues. The CDR3 DNA reads TGTGCCAGCAGTTCACTCGGACCGACGGGGCGTTCACCCCTCCACTTT. The encoded protein is CASSSLGPTGRSPLHF.

The chain uses TRBV11-2 and TRBJ2-7; unclear D gene. From germline, CDR1 is SGHAT and CDR2 FQNNGV. CDR3 length: 18 residues. The V end lost 1 base, the J end lost 1 base, and 20 bases lay between the germline ends. The CDR3 DNA is TGTGCCAGCAGCTTAGGAAGTTCGGTCGGTCCCGTTTCCTACGAGCAGTACTTC. It encodes CASSLGSSVGPVSYEQYF. Full variable domain (missing parts from reference TRBV11-2 and TRBJ2-7): EAGVAQSPRYKIIEKRQSVAFWCNPISGHATLYWYQQILGQGPKLLIQFQNNGVVDDSQLPKDRFSAERLKGVDSTLKIQPAKLEDSAVYLCASSLGSSVGPVSYEQYFGPGTRLTVT.

A note on this clone: A read error is possible here, since a much larger clone lies one base away. Because the CDR3 is missing its conserved closing phenylalanine or tryptophan, this is likely a read error. The CDR3 DNA reads as TGTGCCAGCTCACCACCGGGCAGTTGGGGCTACGAGCAGTACCTC. Amino acids: CASSPPGSWGYEQYL. The genes are TRBV18 and TRBJ2-7, with D uncertain. The ends were cut back, 0 bases at V and 3 bases at J, with 12 bases in the middle. The CDR3 covers 15 residues. Germline V gene lookup returns CDR1 KGHSH and CDR2 LQKENI.

The chain links TRBV5-1 to TRBJ2-2; weak D call: TRBD1 (5 bases). The CDR3 length is 13 residues. The germline V and J ends were trimmed by 1 base and 6 bases, with 7 bases remaining between them. Germline lookup yields CDR1 SGHRS and CDR2 YFSETQ. The CDR3: CASSLLGAGELFF. CDR3 coding DNA: TGCGCCAGCAGCTTGTTAGGGGCCGGGGAGCTGTTTTTT.

This sequence joins TRBV9 and TRBJ2-1; D remains unclear. The V and J ends lost 4 bases and 5 bases respectively, with 10 bases between them. CDR1 is SGDLS and CDR2 is YYNGEE in the germline V gene. The CDR3 runs to 13 residues. The CDR3 DNA is TGTGCCAGCAGCTCTGAGATAAACAATGAGCAGTTCTTC. It encodes CASSSEINNEQFF. Variable domain in full (rest from reference TRBV9 and TRBJ2-1): DSGVTQTPKHLITATGQRVTLRCSPRSGDLSVYWYQQSLDQGLQFLIQYYNGEERAKGNILERFSAQQFPDLHSELNLSSLELGDSALYFCASSSEINNEQFFGPGTRLTVL.

The chain carries TRBV4-1 and TRBJ2-4, with D perhaps TRBD1 (5 bases). Germline CDR1 and CDR2: MGHRA and YSYEKL. The CDR3 runs to 20 residues. Trimming pared 2 bases from V and 0 bases from J, leaving 23 bases between. CDR3 residues: CASSQLQPAQGAVAKNIQYF. CDR3 DNA sequence: TGCGCCAGCAGCCAACTACAGCCCGCCCAGGGTGCAGTAGCCAAAAACATTCAGTACTTC.

The V and J genes are TRBV5-6 and TRBJ1-5; D may be TRBD1 (5 bases). The V and J ends lost 7 bases and 2 bases respectively, with 13 bases between them. Germline CDR1 is SGHDT and CDR2 is YYEEEE. CDR3 size: 14 residues. The CDR3 loop is CASRRGEGNQPQHF. DNA of the CDR3: TGTGCCAGCCGTAGGGGCGAGGGCAATCAGCCCCAGCATTTT. Full variable domain (rest looked up from reference TRBV5-6 and TRBJ1-5): DAGVTQSPTHLIKTRGQQVTLRCSPKSGHDTVSWYQQALGQGPQFIFQYYEEEERQRGNFPDRFSGHQFPNYSSELNVNALLLGDSALYLCASRRGEGNQPQHFGDGTRLSIL.

CDR3 residues: CASSYTGIDGYTF. The CDR3 nucleotides read TGTGCCAGCAGCTACACAGGGATCGATGGCTACACCTTC. This chain joins TRBV5-4 and TRBJ1-2; D is possibly TRBD1 (6 bases). The CDR3 covers 13 residues. In germline, CDR1 is SGHNT, CDR2 YYREEE (reference sequence). The germline V and J ends were trimmed by 3 bases and 6 bases, with 12 bases remaining between them. Together with reference TRBV5-4 and TRBJ1-2, the CDR3 gives the full variable domain: ETGVTQSPTHLIKTRGQQVTLRCSSQSGHNTVSWYQQALGQGPQFIFQYYREEENGRGNFPPRFSGLQFPNYSSELNVNALELDDSALYLCASSYTGIDGYTFGSGTRLTVV.

This chain links TRBV10-3 with TRBJ2-7, with TRBD2 matching 10 bases. V shed 6 bases, J shed 3 bases, and the junction held 2 bases outside the gene matches. CDR3 length: 13 residues. Germline-derived CDR1 and CDR2 are ENHRY and SYGVKD. In DNA, the CDR3 is TGTGCCATCAGACTAGCGGGACACTACGAGCAGTACTTC. Translated: CAIRLAGHYEQYF.

The chain has TRBV9 and TRBJ1-1; D may be TRBD1 (6 bases). CDR3 length: 16 residues. Trimming shortened V by 0 bases and J by 2 bases, and 14 bases separated the two germline ends. Germline V gene sequence: CDR1 SGDLS, CDR2 YYNGEE. The CDR3 sequence: CASSVVDSYFNTEAFF. CDR3 DNA: TGTGCCAGCAGCGTAGTGGACAGTTATTTCAACACTGAAGCTTTCTTT.

The V call is TRBV5-4, the J call TRBJ2-7; D remains unclear. Germline CDR1 reads SGHNT; CDR2 reads YYREEE (reference sequence). The V end was cut by 4 bases, the J end by 0 bases, with 8 bases between. The CDR3 sequence is 13 residues long. CDR3 in amino acids: CASSPSSSYEQYF. The CDR3 nucleotides read TGTGCCAGCAGCCCCTCGAGCTCCTACGAGCAGTACTTC.

This rearrangement joins TRBV5-4 to TRBJ2-5; D possibly corresponds to TRBD1 (5 bases). V was cut by 0 bases and J by 5 bases, with 11 bases left in between. This CDR3 has 14 residues. Looked up from germline, CDR1 is SGHNT and CDR2 is YYREEE (reference sequence). As DNA, the CDR3 is TGTGCCAGCAGCTTGGATAGGACAAGGGAGACCCAGTACTTC. Protein product: CASSLDRTRETQYF. Variable domain in full (rest from reference TRBV5-4 and TRBJ2-5): ETGVTQSPTHLIKTRGQQVTLRCSSQSGHNTVSWYQQALGQGPQFIFQYYREEENGRGNFPPRFSGLQFPNYSSELNVNALELDDSALYLCASSLDRTRETQYFGPGTRLLVL.

The rearrangement links TRBV7-9 to TRBJ2-5, with D hard to call. The CDR3 loop spans 12 amino acids. V shed 1 base and J shed 11 bases, with 11 bases lying between them. CDR1 SEHNR and CDR2 FQNEAQ come from the germline V gene (reference sequence). The CDR3 DNA reads as TGTGCCAGCAGCTTAGAGAGACAAGAGCAGTACTTC. It encodes CASSLERQEQYF.

The chain combines TRBV13 with TRBJ2-5; tentative D call: TRBD2 (5 bases). The CDR3 extends over 14 amino acids. Trimming removed 5 bases at V and 4 bases at J, with 14 bases between. Looked up from germline, CDR1 is PRHDT and CDR2 is FYEKMQ (reference sequence). Written as DNA, the CDR3 is TGTGCCAGCAGCCCAGTTGGTGAGGGAGAGACCCAGTACTTC. It specifies CASSPVGEGETQYF.